This T cell receptor beta chain comes out of a study of shared clonotypes between healthy human individuals. Turning to the study itself: The donor group consisted of two women and three men, aged 18 to 49.

Germline V lookup: CDR1 LNHDA, CDR2 SQIVND (reference sequence). J was trimmed by 5 bases and V by 7 bases; bases with no gene match: 9. This CDR3 comprises 14 residues. Deep-level assay runs were performed. The protocol was immunoSEQ multiplex PCR, while the TCRdb copy is restricted to in-frame clones and leaves out a portion. Altogether 1 million to 1.2 million clones are present, around 77% being singletons, with the ten largest covering 0.89%. The V call is TRBV19, the J call TRBJ2-7; TRBD2 agrees at 9 bases. This clonotype originated in a man aged 18 to 29 in good health. Some clones in this sample may be carry-over from other donors' samples. Material for sequencing was memory CD4+ T cells from PBMCs. Subset described: CD45RA-negative fraction. CDR3 loop: CASTAGGSSNEQYF. Here the CDR3 DNA reads TGTGCCAGTACGGCGGGAGGGAGTTCCAACGAGCAGTACTTC.